The clone carrying this T cell receptor (beta chain) was seen repeatedly, ten times or more. Its cognate antigen is unknown. The data originate from a study of human T cells and chemical hapten exposure. Study in general: Patches that contained 0.01% DPC were applied to the upper back and read at 6 days. Alopecia areata, totalis or universalis was found in mostly female patients.

TCRdb recomputed calls from the RACE reads with MiXCR, one row per CDR3 protein. The sample carries more than 90,000 distinct CDR3 sequences, roughly 10% recorded once. Documented time point: patch test 2, 6 weeks after DPC sensitization. Treatment: therapeutic diphenylcyclopropenone sensitization with weekly scalp DPC. Per germline, CDR1 MNHEY and CDR2 SVGEGT. Trimming left V 2 bases short and J 5 bases short, with 13 bases between. This CDR3 is 15 amino acids long. The study's findings and limits: Patch test score was positively correlated with the counts of TCRs that had expanded at PT1.

The specimen comprised whole blood, sampled in connection with sensitization to the hapten diphenylcyclopropenone (DPC). The J gene is TRBJ2-1, the V gene TRBV6-2 or TRBV6-3, with D perhaps matching TRBD2 (5 bases). This clonotype was sampled from a woman between 40 and 55 years old with alopecia areata. Some clones in this sample may be carry-over from other donors' samples. CDR3 bases: TGTGCCAGCAGTTACCCAGGAGGACTTGACAATGAGCAGTTCTTC. It encodes CASSYPGGLDNEQFF.